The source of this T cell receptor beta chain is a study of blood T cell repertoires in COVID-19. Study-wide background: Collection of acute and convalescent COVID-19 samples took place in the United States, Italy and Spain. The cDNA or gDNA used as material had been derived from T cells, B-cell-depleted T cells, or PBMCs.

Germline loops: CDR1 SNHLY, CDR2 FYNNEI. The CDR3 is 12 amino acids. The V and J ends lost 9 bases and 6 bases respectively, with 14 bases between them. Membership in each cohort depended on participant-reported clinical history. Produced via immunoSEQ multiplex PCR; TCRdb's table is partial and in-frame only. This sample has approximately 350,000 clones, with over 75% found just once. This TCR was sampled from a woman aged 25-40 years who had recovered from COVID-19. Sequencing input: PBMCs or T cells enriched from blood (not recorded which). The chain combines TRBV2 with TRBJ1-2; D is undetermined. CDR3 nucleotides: TGTGCCAGTGAAGGTCCCGGGGATGGCTACACCTTC. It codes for CASEGPGDGYTF.